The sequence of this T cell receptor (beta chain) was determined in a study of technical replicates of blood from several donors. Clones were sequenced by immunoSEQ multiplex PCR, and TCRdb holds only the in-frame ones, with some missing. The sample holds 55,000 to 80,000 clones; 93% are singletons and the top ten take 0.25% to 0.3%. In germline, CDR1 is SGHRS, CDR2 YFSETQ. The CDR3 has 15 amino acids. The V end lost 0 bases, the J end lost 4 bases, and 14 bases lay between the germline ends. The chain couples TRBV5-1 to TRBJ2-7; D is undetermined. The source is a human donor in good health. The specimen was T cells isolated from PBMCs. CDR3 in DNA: TGCGCCAGCAGCTTGGAGTCAGGCCTGACGTACGAGCAGTACTTC. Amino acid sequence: CASSLESGLTYEQYF.